Each of the 14 T cell receptor beta chains below was sequenced from the same sample in a study of identical twins. TCRdb redid the calling of the 5' RACE reads with MiXCR, one entry per CDR3 protein. The sample has about 520,000 distinct CDR3 sequences; approximately 22% are singletons. These data also featured in a second study, about T cells expressing NK-cell markers.

Input material: CD4+ T cells sorted from blood. The receptor set was obtained from a woman between 18 and 29 years old in good health.

The chain recombines TRBV29-1 with TRBJ2-7, with a weak D call TRBD1 (6 bases). Germline CDR1 and CDR2: SQVTM and ANQGSEA. The CDR3 has 14 residues. Trimming took 4 bases from V and 6 from J, leaving 19 bases between them. This CDR3 reads CSVVPGQGLGEQYF. The CDR3 region has the DNA TGCAGCGTTGTACCGGGACAAGGGCTAGGCGAGCAGTACTTC.

The table lists this clonotype with many counts. The rearrangement uses TRBV20-1 and TRBJ1-1, with no clear D. This CDR3 has 13 residues. The V and J ends lost 6 bases and 3 bases respectively, with 14 bases between them. In germline, CDR1 is DFQATT, CDR2 SNEGSKA (reference sequence). For the CDR3, the DNA is TGCAGTGCCCCCGAAGCAGTATACACTGAAGCTTTCTTT. It encodes CSAPEAVYTEAFF.

In its sample, this clonotype was seen a few times. The J gene is TRBJ2-3, the V gene TRBV20-1; D is ambiguous. Looked up from germline, CDR1 is DFQATT and CDR2 is SNEGSKA (reference sequence). The CDR3 covers 14 residues. V lost 4 bases to trimming and J lost 1 base, with 12 bases between them. The CDR3: CSATSDLRTDTQYF. CDR3 in DNA: TGCAGTGCTACGTCGGACCTACGCACAGATACGCAGTATTTT.

The chain recombines TRBV12-3 or TRBV12-4 with TRBJ1-5; unclear D gene. The V gene lost 4 bases and the J gene lost 4 bases, with 11 bases spanning the gap. The CDR3 consists of 14 residues. CDR3 loop: CASSSSAGNQPQHF. For the CDR3, the DNA is TGTGCCAGCAGTTCGAGCGCTGGGAATCAGCCCCAGCATTTT.

The rearrangement links TRBV19 to TRBJ2-7; D gene unclear. Germline V gene data show CDR1 as LNHDA and CDR2 as SQIVND (reference sequence). V dropped 2 bases and J dropped 1 base, with 6 bases sitting between them. The CDR3 contains 13 residues. DNA for the CDR3: TGTGCCAGTAGTATAAAGGGATCCTACGAGCAGTACTTC. Translated, it gives CASSIKGSYEQYF.

Only a few counts were recorded for this clonotype. The chain has TRBV12-3 or TRBV12-4 and TRBJ2-3, with D maybe TRBD1 (6 bases). Trimming pared 8 bases from V and 10 bases from J, leaving 13 bases between. The CDR3 loop spans 11 amino acids. The CDR3 protein is CASGGEMAQYF. CDR3 nucleotides: TGTGCCAGCGGGGGCGAGATGGCGCAGTATTTT.

This clonotype appeared a few times. The genes are TRBV4-3 and TRBJ2-3; 9 bases map to TRBD2. Germline V lookup: CDR1 LGHNA, CDR2 YSLEER. The CDR3 loop spans 17 amino acids. The trim removed 3 bases at V and 0 bases at J, leaving 7 bases unmatched. CDR3 DNA sequence: TGCGCCAGCAGCCAGACCCTTACTAGCGGGAGCACAGATACGCAGTATTTT. It codes for CASSQTLTSGSTDTQYF.

The rearrangement uses TRBV12-3 or TRBV12-4 and TRBJ2-6, with 9 bases that match TRBD1. The CDR3 extends over 18 amino acids. Trimming removed 2 bases from V and 1 base from J; junction bases left unmatched: 6. The CDR3 DNA follows: TGTGCCAGCAGTTTATTGGGACAGGGTTTTTCTGGGGCCAACGTCCTGACTTTC. Translating it yields CASSLLGQGFSGANVLTF.

The V call is TRBV6-2 or TRBV6-3, the J call TRBJ2-6; 7 bases are a match to TRBD1. Germline assignment: CDR1 MNHEY and CDR2 SVGEGT. Trimming removed 4 bases from V and 2 bases from J; junction bases left unmatched: 5. The CDR3 consists of 16 residues. CDR3 protein: CASSFTTGPGANVLTF. The CDR3 DNA reads as TGTGCCAGCAGTTTCACGACAGGGCCTGGGGCCAACGTCCTGACTTTC.

This clonotype came up a few times. The V call is TRBV28, the J call TRBJ2-4; D could derive from TRBD1 or TRBD2 (7 bases each). CDR1 is MDHEN, CDR2 SYDVKM, per germline. The CDR3 is 15 amino acids. The germline V and J ends were trimmed by 5 bases and 9 bases, with 20 bases remaining between them. CDR3 amino acids: CASSPGRGGVIIQYF. CDR3 DNA: TGTGCCAGCAGTCCCGGCAGGGGGGGTGTTATCATTCAGTACTTC.

The chain combines TRBV11-1 with TRBJ2-1; TRBD2 agrees at 9 bases. J gave up 7 bases and V 3 bases, and 16 bases lay outside the gene matches. Germline assignment: CDR1 SGHAT and CDR2 FQDESV (reference sequence). The CDR3 sequence is 18 residues long. DNA of the CDR3: TGTGCCAGCAGCTTCCCGGGGGATGGCGGGAGGGCCATAAATGAGCAGTTCTTC. It is translated as CASSFPGDGGRAINEQFF.

Points on this clonotype: This CDR3 fails to terminate in the conserved phenylalanine or tryptophan, so it likely reflects a read error. The DNA is left out, because the CDR3 cannot be placed on it with certainty; the CDR3 is given as TCRdb lists it. V gene TRBV20-1 combines with J gene TRBJ2-7; the DNA was not compared with TRBD1, the D call given in the table. Germline values: CDR1 DFQATT, CDR2 SNEGSKA (reference sequence). The CDR3 spans 11 residues, counting both ends. CDR3 sequence: CSARDGGQTLS.

This rearrangement joins TRBV12-3 or TRBV12-4 to TRBJ2-3, with D possibly TRBD2 on 7 matching bases. The CDR3 consists of 14 residues. The V and J ends lost 5 bases and 5 bases respectively, with 14 bases between them. The CDR3 nucleotides are TGTGCCAGCAGTCCGTGGGGGGGGCAAGATACGCAGTATTTT. Its translation: CASSPWGGQDTQYF.

This clonotype showed up many times. The chain links TRBV20-1 to TRBJ2-7; D possibly corresponds to TRBD1 (6 bases). The V and J ends lost 0 bases and 1 base respectively, with 7 bases between them. This CDR3 has 13 amino acids. Germline V CDR1 and CDR2: DFQATT, SNEGSKA (reference sequence). The CDR3 sequence: CSAREDSSYEQYF. For the CDR3, the DNA is TGCAGTGCTAGAGAGGACAGTTCCTACGAGCAGTACTTC.